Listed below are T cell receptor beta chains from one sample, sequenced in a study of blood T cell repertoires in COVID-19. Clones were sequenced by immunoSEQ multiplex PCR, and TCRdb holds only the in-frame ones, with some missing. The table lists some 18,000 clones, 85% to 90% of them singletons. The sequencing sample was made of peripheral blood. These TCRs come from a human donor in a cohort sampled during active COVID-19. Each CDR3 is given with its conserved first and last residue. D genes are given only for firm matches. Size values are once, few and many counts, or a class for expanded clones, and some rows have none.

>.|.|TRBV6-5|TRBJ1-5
CASSYSSGQPQHF
TGTGCCAGCAGTTACTCGAGTGGTCAGCCCCAGCATTTT
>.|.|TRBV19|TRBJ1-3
CASSLQRDIRNTIYF
TGTGCCAGTAGTTTACAGCGGGACATCAGAAACACCATATATTTT
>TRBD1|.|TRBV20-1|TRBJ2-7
CSATGTGQQYF
TGCAGTGCTACGGGGACAGGCCAGCAGTACTTC
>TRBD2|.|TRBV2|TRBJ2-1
CASSARLAANNEQFF
TGTGCCAGCAGTGCTAGGCTAGCGGCCAACAATGAGCAGTTCTTC
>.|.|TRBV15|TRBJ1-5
CATSRDGLSNQPQHF
TGTGCCACCAGCAGAGATGGGCTGAGCAATCAGCCCCAGCATTTT
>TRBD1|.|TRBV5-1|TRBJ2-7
CASSLGGTGAYEQYF
TGCGCCAGCAGCTTGGGTGGGACAGGCGCCTACGAGCAGTACTTC
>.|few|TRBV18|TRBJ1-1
CASSPLLENTEAFF
TGTGCCAGCTCACCACTCCTAGAGAACACTGAAGCTTTCTTT
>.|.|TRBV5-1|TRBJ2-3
CASSLAGVTDTQYF
TGCGCCAGCAGCTTGGCGGGGGTCACAGATACGCAGTATTTT
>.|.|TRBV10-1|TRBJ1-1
CASTEGVNTEAFF
TGCGCCAGCACCGAGGGGGTAAACACTGAAGCTTTCTTT
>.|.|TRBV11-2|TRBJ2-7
CASSSQAYEQYF
TGTGCCAGCAGCTCACAGGCCTACGAGCAGTACTTC
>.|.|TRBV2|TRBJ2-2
CASSAQGLHTGELFF
TGTGCCAGCAGCGCCCAGGGGTTGCACACCGGGGAGCTGTTTTTT
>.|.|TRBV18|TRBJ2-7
CASSPSEGLFHEQYF
TGTGCCAGCTCACCAAGTGAGGGTTTATTCCACGAGCAGTACTTC
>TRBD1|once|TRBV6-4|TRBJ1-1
CASSDGTGGPNKAFF
TGTGCCAGCAGTGACGGAACAGGGGGGCCGAATAAAGCTTTCTTT
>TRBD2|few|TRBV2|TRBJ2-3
CASSLSGRGGTDTQYF
TGTGCCAGCAGCCTTTCGGGGCGGGGGGGCACAGATACGCAGTATTTT
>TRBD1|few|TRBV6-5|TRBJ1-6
CASRAPRGSNSPLHF
TGTGCCAGCAGGGCCCCCAGGGGGAGTAATTCACCCCTCCACTTT
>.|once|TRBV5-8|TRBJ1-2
CASSLASFGQSNYGYTF
TGTGCCAGCAGCTTGGCCAGCTTCGGACAGAGTAACTATGGCTACACCTTC
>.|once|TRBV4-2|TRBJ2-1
CASSPQKRAGTYNEQFF
TGTGCCAGCAGCCCCCAGAAGCGGGCTGGCACCTACAATGAGCAGTTCTTC
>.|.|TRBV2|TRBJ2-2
CASSAAGPGELFF
TGTGCCAGCAGTGCGGCAGGGCCCGGGGAGCTGTTTTTT
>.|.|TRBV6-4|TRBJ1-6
CASSEFTADNSPLHF
TGTGCCAGCAGTGAATTTACAGCGGACAATTCACCCCTCCACTTT
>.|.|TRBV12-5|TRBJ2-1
CASGLEVQDFQFF
TGTGCTAGTGGTTTGGAAGTTCAGGACTTTCAGTTCTTC
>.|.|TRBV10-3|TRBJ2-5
CAISIGGQETQYF
TGTGCCATCAGTATAGGCGGCCAAGAGACCCAGTACTTC
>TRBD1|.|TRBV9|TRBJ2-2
CASSGRQGAPGELFF
TGTGCCAGCAGCGGAAGACAGGGGGCGCCCGGGGAGCTGTTTTTT
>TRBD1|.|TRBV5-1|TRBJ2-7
CASSSDRGLYEQYF
TGCGCCAGCAGCTCTGACAGGGGGCTCTACGAGCAGTACTTC
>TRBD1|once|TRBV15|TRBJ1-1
CATSRARDRMNTEAFF
TGTGCCACCAGCAGAGCTCGGGACAGGATGAACACTGAAGCTTTCTTT
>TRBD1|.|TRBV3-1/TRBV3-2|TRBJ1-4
CASSTGGGEKLFF
TGTGCCAGCTCAACAGGGGGGGGAGAAAAACTGTTTTTT
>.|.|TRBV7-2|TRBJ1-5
CASSHGGEGDQPQHF
TGTGCCAGCAGCCACGGGGGGGAGGGGGATCAGCCCCAGCATTTT
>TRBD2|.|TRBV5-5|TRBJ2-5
CASSLTGTREETQYF
TGTGCCAGCAGCTTAACCGGGACTAGAGAAGAGACCCAGTACTTC
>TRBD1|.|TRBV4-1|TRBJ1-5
CASRLTGGDQPQHF
TGCGCCAGCAGGCTAACAGGGGGCGATCAGCCCCAGCATTTT
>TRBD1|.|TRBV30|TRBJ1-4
CAWGTASKLFF
TGTGCCTGGGGGACAGCCTCCAAACTGTTTTTT
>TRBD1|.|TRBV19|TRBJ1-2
CASSNAKTTGKRGGYTF
TGTGCCAGTAGTAACGCCAAAACGACAGGGAAAAGAGGCGGCTACACCTTC
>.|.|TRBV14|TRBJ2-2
CASSQTRDLNTGELFF
TGTGCCAGCAGCCAGACCAGGGACTTGAACACCGGGGAGCTGTTTTTT
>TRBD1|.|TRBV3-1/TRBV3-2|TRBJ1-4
CASRGGTGVGGNEKLFF
TGTGCCAGCAGGGGGGGGACAGGGGTTGGAGGAAATGAAAAACTGTTTTTT
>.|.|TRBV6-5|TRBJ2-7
CASSITSDTIEQYF
TGTGCCAGCTCGATAACATCGGACACAATCGAGCAGTACTTC
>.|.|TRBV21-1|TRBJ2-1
CASTKSQGVNEQFF
TGTGCCAGCACCAAAAGTCAGGGGGTCAATGAGCAGTTCTTC
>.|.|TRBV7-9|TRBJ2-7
CASSPPGGAGEQYF
TGTGCCAGCAGCCCCCCTGGGGGGGCGGGGGAGCAGTACTTC
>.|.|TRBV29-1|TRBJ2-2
CSVLDTNTGELFF
TGCAGCGTACTGGACACGAACACCGGGGAGCTGTTTTTT
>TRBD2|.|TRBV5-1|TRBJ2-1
CASSPFTGGENEQFF
TGCGCCAGCAGCCCATTTACCGGGGGGGAAAATGAGCAGTTCTTC
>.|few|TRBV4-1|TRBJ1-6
CASSQEDTTRSPLHF
TGCGCCAGCAGCCAAGAAGATACCACCAGGTCACCCCTCCACTTT
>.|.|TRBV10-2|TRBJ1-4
CASSGTDGLHEKLFF
TGCGCCAGCAGTGGGACGGACGGACTACATGAAAAACTGTTTTTT
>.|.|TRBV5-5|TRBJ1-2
CASSLDPGENYGYTF
TGTGCCAGTAGCTTGGATCCAGGGGAAAACTATGGCTACACCTTC
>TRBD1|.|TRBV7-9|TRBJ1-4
CASTPDRENEKLFF
TGTGCCAGCACCCCGGACAGGGAAAATGAAAAACTGTTTTTT
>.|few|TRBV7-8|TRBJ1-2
CASSLVRVPGTSFRYTF
TGTGCCAGCAGCTTAGTCCGAGTCCCGGGGACAAGTTTCCGCTACACCTTC
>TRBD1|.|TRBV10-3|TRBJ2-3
CAISEGTGMNTQYF
TGTGCCATCAGTGAAGGGACAGGGATGAATACGCAGTATTTT
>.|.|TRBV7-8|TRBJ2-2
CASSARGGYTGELFF
TGTGCCAGCAGCGCAAGGGGCGGTTACACCGGGGAGCTGTTTTTT
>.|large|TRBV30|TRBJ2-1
CAWSVFPSFDRAWSNNEQFF
TGTGCCTGGAGTGTATTCCCCTCTTTCGACAGAGCGTGGTCCAACAATGAGCAGTTCTTC
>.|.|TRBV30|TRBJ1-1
CAWSSGVNTEAFF
TGTGCCTGGAGTTCTGGAGTGAACACTGAAGCTTTCTTT
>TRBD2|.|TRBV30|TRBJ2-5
CAWRKGLAGGVKETQYF
TGTGCCTGGAGAAAGGGACTAGCGGGGGGGGTAAAAGAGACCCAGTACTTC
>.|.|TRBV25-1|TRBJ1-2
CASSATTTNANYGYTF
TGTGCCAGCAGTGCAACCACGACTAACGCTAACTATGGCTACACCTTC
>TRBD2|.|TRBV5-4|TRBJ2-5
CASSYTSGEETQYF
TGTGCCAGCAGCTATACTAGCGGGGAAGAGACCCAGTACTTC
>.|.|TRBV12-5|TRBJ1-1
CASGLVVAGPLTEAFF
TGTGCTAGTGGTTTGGTTGTTGCTGGGCCCCTCACTGAAGCTTTCTTT